The rows below give T cell receptor beta chains drawn from one sample of a study of blood T cell repertoires in COVID-19. Clones were read by immunoSEQ multiplex PCR, and TCRdb kept only the in-frame ones, dropping some. Here the sample spans 50,000 to 75,000 clones, about 80% being singletons. Material for sequencing was peripheral blood. Receptors were obtained from a woman older than 75 with acute or convalescent COVID-19. CDR3s include the opening cysteine and the closing phenylalanine or tryptophan. A D gene is named only where the DNA matches it firmly. Some rows mark clone size as missing; the rest say once, few, many or name a class of expanded clone.

v_gene: TRBV2; d_gene: .; abundance: few; CDR3aa: CASSLGTRGQPQHF
v_gene: TRBV23-1; d_gene: TRBD2; abundance: .; CDR3aa: CASSQGSSGPRYEQYF
v_gene: TRBV18; d_gene: .; abundance: .; CDR3aa: CASSRPGDSEKLFF
v_gene: TRBV5-8; d_gene: .; abundance: .; CDR3aa: CASSTTGGGNEQFF
v_gene: TRBV5-4; d_gene: TRBD1; abundance: .; CDR3aa: CASSGNRGWNTEAFF
v_gene: TRBV5-1; d_gene: TRBD2; abundance: once; CDR3aa: CASSPDPSGYYNEQFF
v_gene: TRBV3-1/TRBV3-2; d_gene: .; abundance: .; CDR3aa: CASSQRSGYEQYF
v_gene: TRBV28; d_gene: .; abundance: .; CDR3aa: CASSPTGTRLFF
v_gene: TRBV6-5; d_gene: .; abundance: .; CDR3aa: CASSSGTIMNTEAFF
v_gene: TRBV30; d_gene: TRBD1; abundance: .; CDR3aa: CASPQGAGNTIYF
v_gene: TRBV24-1; d_gene: TRBD2; abundance: few; CDR3aa: CATSDWGLAERSSYNEQFF
v_gene: TRBV3-1/TRBV3-2; d_gene: TRBD2; abundance: .; CDR3aa: CASSISGSDYEQYF
v_gene: TRBV7-6; d_gene: .; abundance: few; CDR3aa: CASSLVGGATSTDTQYF
v_gene: TRBV9; d_gene: .; abundance: .; CDR3aa: CASSITSTDTQYF
v_gene: TRBV7-3; d_gene: .; abundance: .; CDR3aa: CASSSTVAGGYTF
v_gene: TRBV10-3; d_gene: .; abundance: .; CDR3aa: CAISDGSGANVLTF
v_gene: TRBV7-8; d_gene: .; abundance: .; CDR3aa: CASSPVAEAFF
v_gene: TRBV11-3; d_gene: .; abundance: .; CDR3aa: CASSPGASDTQYF
v_gene: TRBV4-1; d_gene: .; abundance: once; CDR3aa: CASSQGGRENTEAFF
v_gene: TRBV28; d_gene: TRBD2; abundance: .; CDR3aa: CASSRVVAGGLSYEQYF
v_gene: TRBV5-6; d_gene: TRBD2; abundance: .; CDR3aa: CASSLEGTSEETQYF
v_gene: TRBV7-9; d_gene: .; abundance: .; CDR3aa: CASRPQGRSTDTQYF
v_gene: TRBV9; d_gene: .; abundance: .; CDR3aa: CASSVGRGYGYTF
v_gene: TRBV9; d_gene: .; abundance: few; CDR3aa: CASSVYSGNYGYTF
v_gene: TRBV18; d_gene: TRBD2; abundance: .; CDR3aa: CASSPQRDGSDTQYF
v_gene: TRBV2; d_gene: .; abundance: .; CDR3aa: CASSAKETQYF
v_gene: TRBV30; d_gene: .; abundance: once; CDR3aa: CAWSGLTDRLGSPLHF
v_gene: TRBV7-5; d_gene: .; abundance: .; CDR3aa: CARSDPGQSYEQYF